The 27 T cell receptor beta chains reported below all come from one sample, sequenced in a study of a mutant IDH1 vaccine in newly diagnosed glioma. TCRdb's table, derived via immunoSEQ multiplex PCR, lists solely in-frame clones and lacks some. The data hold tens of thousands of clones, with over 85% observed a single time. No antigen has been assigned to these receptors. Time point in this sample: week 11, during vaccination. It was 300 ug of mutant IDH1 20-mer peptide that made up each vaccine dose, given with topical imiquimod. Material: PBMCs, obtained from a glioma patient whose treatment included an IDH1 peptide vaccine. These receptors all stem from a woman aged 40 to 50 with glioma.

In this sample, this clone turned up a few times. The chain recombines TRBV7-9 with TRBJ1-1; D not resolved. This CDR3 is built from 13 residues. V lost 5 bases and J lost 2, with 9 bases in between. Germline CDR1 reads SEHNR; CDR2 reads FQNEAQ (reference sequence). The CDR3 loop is CASSLYSNTEAFF. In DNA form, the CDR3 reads TGTGCCAGCAGCCTCTACTCAAACACTGAAGCTTTCTTT.

CDR3 sequence: CASSLIVAGGNTEAFF. CDR3 bases: TGTGCCAGCAGCTTAATCGTGGCGGGGGGGAACACTGAAGCTTTCTTT. The chain links TRBV7-6 to TRBJ1-1; tentative D call: TRBD1 (5 bases). From germline, CDR1 is SGHVS and CDR2 FNYEAQ. Trimming removed 2 bases at V and 1 base at J, with 14 bases between. The CDR3 has 16 residues.

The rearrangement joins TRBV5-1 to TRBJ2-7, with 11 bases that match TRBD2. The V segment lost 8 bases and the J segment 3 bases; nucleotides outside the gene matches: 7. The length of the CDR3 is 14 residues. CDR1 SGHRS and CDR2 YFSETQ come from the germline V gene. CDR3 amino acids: CASSSGRALYEQYF. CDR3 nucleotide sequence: TGCGCCAGTAGTAGCGGGAGGGCCCTCTACGAGCAGTACTTC.

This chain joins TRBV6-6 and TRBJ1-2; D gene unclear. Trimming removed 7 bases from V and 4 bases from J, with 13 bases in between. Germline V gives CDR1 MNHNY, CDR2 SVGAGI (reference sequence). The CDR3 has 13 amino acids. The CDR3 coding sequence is TGTGCCAGCACCCCCGGGCAGATCTATGGCTACACCTTC. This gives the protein CASTPGQIYGYTF.

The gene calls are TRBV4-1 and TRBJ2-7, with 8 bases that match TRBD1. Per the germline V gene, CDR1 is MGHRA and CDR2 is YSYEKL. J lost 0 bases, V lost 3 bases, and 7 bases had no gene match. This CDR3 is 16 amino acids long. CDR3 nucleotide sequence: TGCGCCAGCAGCCAGGGTCCCGGGACAGGCTCCTACGAGCAGTACTTC. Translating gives CASSQGPGTGSYEQYF.

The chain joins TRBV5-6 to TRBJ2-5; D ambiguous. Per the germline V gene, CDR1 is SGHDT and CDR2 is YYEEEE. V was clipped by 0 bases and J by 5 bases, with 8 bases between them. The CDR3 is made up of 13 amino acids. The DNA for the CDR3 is TGTGCCAGCAGCTTGGGGAACGGGGAGACCCAGTACTTC. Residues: CASSLGNGETQYF.

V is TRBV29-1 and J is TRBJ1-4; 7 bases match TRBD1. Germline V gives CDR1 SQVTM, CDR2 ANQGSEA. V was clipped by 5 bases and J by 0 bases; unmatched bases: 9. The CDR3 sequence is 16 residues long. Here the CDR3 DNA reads TGCAGCGTTCAAGGGGGCAGGGGATCAACTAATGAAAAACTGTTTTTT. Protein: CSVQGGRGSTNEKLFF.

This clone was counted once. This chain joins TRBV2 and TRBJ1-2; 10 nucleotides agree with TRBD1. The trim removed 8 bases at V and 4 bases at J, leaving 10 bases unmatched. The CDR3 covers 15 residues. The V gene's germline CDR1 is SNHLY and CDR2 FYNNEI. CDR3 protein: CASGRDRGRVYGYTF. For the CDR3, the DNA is TGTGCCAGCGGACGCGACAGGGGGCGCGTCTATGGCTACACCTTC.

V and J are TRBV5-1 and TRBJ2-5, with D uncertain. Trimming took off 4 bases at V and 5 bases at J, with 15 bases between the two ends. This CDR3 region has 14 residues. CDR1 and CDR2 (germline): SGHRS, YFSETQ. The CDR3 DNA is TGCGCCAGCAGCACCGACGGGTACCGGGAGACCCAGTACTTC. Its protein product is CASSTDGYRETQYF.

CDR3: CASSLGYEQYF. CDR3 bases: TGTGCCAGCAGCTTGGGATACGAGCAGTACTTC. The chain recombines TRBV5-8 with TRBJ2-7; D is ambiguous. This CDR3 comprises 11 residues. Germline CDR1 is SGHTS and CDR2 is YDEGEE. V dropped 0 bases and J dropped 4 bases, with 2 bases sitting between them. The full variable domain, rest sourced from reference TRBV5-8 and TRBJ2-7, is EAGVTQSPTHLIKTRGQQATLRCSPISGHTSVYWYQQALGLGLQFLLWYDEGEERNRGNFPPRFSGRQFPNYSSELNVNALELEDSALYLCASSLGYEQYFGPGTRLTVT.

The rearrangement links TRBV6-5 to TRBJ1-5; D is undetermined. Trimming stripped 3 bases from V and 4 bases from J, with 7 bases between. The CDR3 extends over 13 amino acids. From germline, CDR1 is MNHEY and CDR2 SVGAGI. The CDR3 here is CASSYSPNQPQHF. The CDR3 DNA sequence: TGTGCCAGCAGTTATTCTCCGAATCAGCCCCAGCATTTT.

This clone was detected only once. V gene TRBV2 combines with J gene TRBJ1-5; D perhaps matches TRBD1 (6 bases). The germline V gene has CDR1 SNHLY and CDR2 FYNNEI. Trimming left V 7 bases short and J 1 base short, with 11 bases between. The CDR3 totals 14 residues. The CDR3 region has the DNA TGTGCCAGCACTGGGGGCAGGAGCAATCAGCCCCAGCATTTT. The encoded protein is CASTGGRSNQPQHF. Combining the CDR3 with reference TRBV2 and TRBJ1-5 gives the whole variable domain EPEVTQTPSHQVTQMGQEVILRCVPISNHLYFYWYRQILGQKVEFLVSFYNNEISEKSEIFDDQFSVERPDGSNFTLKIRSTKLEDSAMYFCASTGGRSNQPQHFGDGTRLSIL.

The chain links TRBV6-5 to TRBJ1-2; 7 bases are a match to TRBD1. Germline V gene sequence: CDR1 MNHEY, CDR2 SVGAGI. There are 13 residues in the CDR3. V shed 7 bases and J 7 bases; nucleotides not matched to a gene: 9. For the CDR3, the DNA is TGTGCCAGCACCCCCGGGGCAGGGGGTGGCTACACCTTC. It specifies CASTPGAGGGYTF.

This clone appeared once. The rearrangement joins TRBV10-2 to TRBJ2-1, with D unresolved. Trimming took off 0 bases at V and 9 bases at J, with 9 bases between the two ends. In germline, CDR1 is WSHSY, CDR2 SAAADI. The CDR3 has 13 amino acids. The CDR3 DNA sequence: TGCGCCAGCAGTGAGTCGATCTGGAGTGAGCAGTTCTTC. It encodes CASSESIWSEQFF.

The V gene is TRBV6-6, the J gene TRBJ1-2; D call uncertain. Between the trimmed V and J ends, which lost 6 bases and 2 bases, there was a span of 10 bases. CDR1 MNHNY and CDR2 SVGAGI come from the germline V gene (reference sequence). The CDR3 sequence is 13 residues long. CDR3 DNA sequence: TGTGCCAGCAGGGCCCCAGAGAACTATGGCTACACCTTC. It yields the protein CASRAPENYGYTF.

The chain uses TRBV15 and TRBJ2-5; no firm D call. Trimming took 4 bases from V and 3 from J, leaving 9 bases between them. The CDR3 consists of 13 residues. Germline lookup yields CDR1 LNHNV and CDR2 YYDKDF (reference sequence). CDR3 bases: TGTGCCACCAGCAAAACCGGAGAAGAGACCCAGTACTTC. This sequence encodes CATSKTGEETQYF.

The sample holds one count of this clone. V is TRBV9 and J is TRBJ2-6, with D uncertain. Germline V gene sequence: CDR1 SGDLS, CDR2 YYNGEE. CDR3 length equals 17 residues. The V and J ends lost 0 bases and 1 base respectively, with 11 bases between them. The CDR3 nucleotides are TGTGCCAGCAGCGTAGAACAATTCTTTTCTGGGGCCAACGTCCTGACTTTC. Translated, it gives CASSVEQFFSGANVLTF.

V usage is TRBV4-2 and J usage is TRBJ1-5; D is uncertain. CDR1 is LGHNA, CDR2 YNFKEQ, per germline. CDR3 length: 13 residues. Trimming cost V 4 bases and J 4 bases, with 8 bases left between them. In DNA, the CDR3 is TGTGCCAGCAGCCCAACCCCAAATCAGCCCCAGCATTTT. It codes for CASSPTPNQPQHF.

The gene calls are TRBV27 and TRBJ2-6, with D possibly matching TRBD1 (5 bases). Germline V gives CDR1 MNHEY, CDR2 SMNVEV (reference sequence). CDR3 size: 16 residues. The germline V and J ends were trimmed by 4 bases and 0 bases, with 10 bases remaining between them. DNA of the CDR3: TGTGCCAGCAGTTCCCAGACAGACTCTGGGGCCAACGTCCTGACTTTC. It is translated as CASSSQTDSGANVLTF.

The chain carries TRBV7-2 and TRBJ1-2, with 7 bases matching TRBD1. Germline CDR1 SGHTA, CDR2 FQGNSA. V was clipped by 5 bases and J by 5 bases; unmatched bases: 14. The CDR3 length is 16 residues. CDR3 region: CASSPQGQPSDYGYTF. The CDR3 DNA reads TGTGCCAGCAGCCCCCAGGGACAGCCAAGTGATTATGGCTACACCTTC. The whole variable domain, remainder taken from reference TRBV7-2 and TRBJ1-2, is GAGVSQSPSNKVTEKGKDVELRCDPISGHTALYWYRQSLGQGLEFLIYFQGNSAPDKSGLPSDRFSAERTGGSVSTLTIQRTQQEDSAVYLCASSPQGQPSDYGYTFGSGTRLTVV.

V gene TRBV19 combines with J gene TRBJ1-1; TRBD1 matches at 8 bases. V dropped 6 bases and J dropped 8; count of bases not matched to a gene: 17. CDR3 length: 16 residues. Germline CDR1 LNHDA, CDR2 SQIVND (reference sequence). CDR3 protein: CASSDTSRGRFAEAFF. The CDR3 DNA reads TGTGCCAGTAGCGATACGAGCAGGGGGCGATTCGCCGAAGCTTTCTTT.

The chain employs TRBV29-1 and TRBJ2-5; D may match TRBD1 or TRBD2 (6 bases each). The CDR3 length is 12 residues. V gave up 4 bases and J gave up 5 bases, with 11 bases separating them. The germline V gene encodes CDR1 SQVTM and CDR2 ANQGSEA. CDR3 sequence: CSVGRGGETQYF. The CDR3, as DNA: TGCAGCGTTGGAAGAGGGGGGGAGACCCAGTACTTC.

The DNA of the CDR3 is TGTGCCAGCAGTGTAGAAGCGGGACTAGGCGGGGAGCTGTTTTTT. Its translation is CASSVEAGLGGELFF. The V gene is TRBV2, the J gene TRBJ2-2; 8 bases align to TRBD2. This CDR3 has 15 amino acids. Germline V gene lookup returns CDR1 SNHLY and CDR2 FYNNEI. Unmatched junction bases numbered 8, after V lost 4 bases and J lost 7 bases.

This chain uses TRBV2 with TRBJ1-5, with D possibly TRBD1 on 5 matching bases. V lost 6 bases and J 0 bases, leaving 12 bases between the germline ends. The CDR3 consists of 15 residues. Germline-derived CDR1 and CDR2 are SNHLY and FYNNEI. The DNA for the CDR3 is TGTGCCAGCAGGGCCTCAGGGTATAGCAATCAGCCCCAGCATTTT. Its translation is CASRASGYSNQPQHF.

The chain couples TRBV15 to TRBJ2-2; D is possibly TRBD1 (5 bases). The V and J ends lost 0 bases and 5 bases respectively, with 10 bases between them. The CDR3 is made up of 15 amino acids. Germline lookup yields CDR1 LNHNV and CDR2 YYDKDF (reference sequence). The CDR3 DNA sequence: TGTGCCACCAGCAGAGATAAAGGGGAAACCGGGGAGCTGTTTTTT. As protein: CATSRDKGETGELFF.

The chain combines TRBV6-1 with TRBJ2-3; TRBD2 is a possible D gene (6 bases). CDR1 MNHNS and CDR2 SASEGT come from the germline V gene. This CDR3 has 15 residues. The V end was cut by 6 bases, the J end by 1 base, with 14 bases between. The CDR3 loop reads CASSNDPGGTDTQYF. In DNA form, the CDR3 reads TGTGCCAGCAGCAACGACCCGGGGGGCACAGATACGCAGTATTTT.

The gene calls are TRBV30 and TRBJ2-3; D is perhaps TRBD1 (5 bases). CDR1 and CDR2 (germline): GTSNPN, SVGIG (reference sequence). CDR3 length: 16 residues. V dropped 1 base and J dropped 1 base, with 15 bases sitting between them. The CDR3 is CAWSGFFQTGTDTQYF. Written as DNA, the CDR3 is TGTGCCTGGAGTGGGTTTTTCCAGACAGGCACAGATACGCAGTATTTT.